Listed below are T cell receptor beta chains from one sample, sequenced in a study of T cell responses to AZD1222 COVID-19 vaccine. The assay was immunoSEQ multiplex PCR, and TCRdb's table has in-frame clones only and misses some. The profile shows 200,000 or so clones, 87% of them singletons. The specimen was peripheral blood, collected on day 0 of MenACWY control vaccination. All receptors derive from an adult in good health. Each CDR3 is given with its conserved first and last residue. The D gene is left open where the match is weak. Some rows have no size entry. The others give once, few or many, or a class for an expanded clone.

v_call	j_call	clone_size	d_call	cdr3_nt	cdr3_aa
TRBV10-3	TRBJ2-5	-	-	TGTGCCATCAGTGAACTGGCGGGGACAGTAGAGACCCAGTACTTC	CAISELAGTVETQYF
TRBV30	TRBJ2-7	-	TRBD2	TGTGCCTGGAGGTCTAGCGGGAGAGGCGAGCAGTACTTC	CAWRSSGRGEQYF
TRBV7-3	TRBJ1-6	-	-	TGTGCCAGCAGCGCGAACAGGGACTCACCCCTCCACTTT	CASSANRDSPLHF
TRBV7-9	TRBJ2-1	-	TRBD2	TGTGCCAGCAGCTTAGCTGCGGGAGAATACAATGAGCAGTTCTTC	CASSLAAGEYNEQFF
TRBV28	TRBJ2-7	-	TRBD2	TGTGCCAGCACATTGGGGCCGGGGGGGGCCTACGAGCAGTACTTC	CASTLGPGGAYEQYF
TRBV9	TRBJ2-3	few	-	TGTGCCAGCAGCGGGAGCACAGATACGCAGTATTTT	CASSGSTDTQYF
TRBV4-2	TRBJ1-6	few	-	TGTGCCAGCAGCCAAGATCCCACAGGAGGAATCAATTCACCCCTCCACTTT	CASSQDPTGGINSPLHF
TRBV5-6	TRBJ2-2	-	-	TGTGCCAGCAGCACACGGAACACCGGGGAGCTGTTTTTT	CASSTRNTGELFF
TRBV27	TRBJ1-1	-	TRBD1	TGTGCCAGCAGTCCACGGACAGGAGGGGGACGCACTGAAGCTTTCTTT	CASSPRTGGGRTEAFF
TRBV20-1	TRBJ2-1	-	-	TGCAGTGCCCTCTCAGTCGGTGAGCAGTTCTTC	CSALSVGEQFF
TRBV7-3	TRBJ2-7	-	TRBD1	TGTGCCAGCAGCCCAGGACAGGGGTGGGACGAGCAGTACTTC	CASSPGQGWDEQYF
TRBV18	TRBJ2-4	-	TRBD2	TGTGCCAGCTCACCCCTTGCGGGGGTTGGGGCCAAAAACATTCAGTACTTC	CASSPLAGVGAKNIQYF
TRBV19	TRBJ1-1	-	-	TGTGCCAGTAGCCGCCGTAAGGGGGAGCCCCCGTTTGAAGCTTTCTTT	CASSRRKGEPPFEAFF
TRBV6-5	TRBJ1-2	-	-	TGTGCCAGCAGCCTCGACAACTATGGCTACACCTTC	CASSLDNYGYTF
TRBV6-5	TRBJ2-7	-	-	TGTGCCAGCAGCCCCGGCAAAAACTCCTACGAGCAGTACTTC	CASSPGKNSYEQYF
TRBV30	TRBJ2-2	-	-	TGTGCCTGGAGTCACAGGGAAAACACCGGGGAGCTGTTTTTT	CAWSHRENTGELFF
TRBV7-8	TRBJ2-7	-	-	TGTGCCAGCAGCCCGACAGGATCGGGCTCCTACGAGCAGTACTTC	CASSPTGSGSYEQYF
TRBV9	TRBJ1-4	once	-	TGTGCCAGCACTCCGACAGAGGTGAATGAAAAACTGTTTTTT	CASTPTEVNEKLFF
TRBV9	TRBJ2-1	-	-	TGTGCCAGCAGCCTAGCCGGGAATGAGCAGTTCTTC	CASSLAGNEQFF
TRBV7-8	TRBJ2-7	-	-	TGTGCCAGCAGCTTATCACGGACCGCCGCCTACGAGCAGTACTTC	CASSLSRTAAYEQYF
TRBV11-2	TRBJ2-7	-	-	TGTGCCAGCAGCTTAGATGTAGGGAGCTCCTACGAGCAGTACTTC	CASSLDVGSSYEQYF
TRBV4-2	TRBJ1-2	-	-	TGTGCCAGCAGCCAGGGTTTGGGTGGCTACACCTTC	CASSQGLGGYTF
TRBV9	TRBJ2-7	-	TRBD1	TGTGCCAGCAGCAAGACAGGGATGCACGAGCAGTACTTC	CASSKTGMHEQYF
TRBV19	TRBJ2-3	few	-	TGTGCCAGTAGTATAGAAGGAGGGTTTGGCACAGATACGCAGTATTTT	CASSIEGGFGTDTQYF
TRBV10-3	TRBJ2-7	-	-	TGTGCCATCAGTGGAGGCAGGCTCTCCTACGAGCAGTACTTC	CAISGGRLSYEQYF
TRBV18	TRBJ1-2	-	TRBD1	TGTGCCAGCTCAGAAGACAGGGGGCAGTTGGGCTACACCTTC	CASSEDRGQLGYTF
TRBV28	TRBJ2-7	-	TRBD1	TGTGCCAGCAGTTCCCAGATCGTGAACCGGGACAGACATGCCTACGAGCAGTACTTC	CASSSQIVNRDRHAYEQYF
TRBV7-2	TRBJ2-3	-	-	TGTGCCAGCAGCTTCAGGGGGGGGGTAGATACGCAGTATTTT	CASSFRGGVDTQYF
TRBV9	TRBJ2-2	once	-	TGTGCCAGCAGCGTCGGGCACGGGGAGCTGTTTTTT	CASSVGHGELFF
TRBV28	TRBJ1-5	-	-	TGTGCCAGCAAAAACCCGGAGGGGTATCAGCCCCAGCATTTT	CASKNPEGYQPQHF
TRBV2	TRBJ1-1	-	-	TGTGCCAGGGCGCCTAGGAAGGGGCGGACTGAAGCTTTCTTT	CARAPRKGRTEAFF
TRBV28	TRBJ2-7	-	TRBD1	TGTGCCAGCAGTTCCCCGGCAGGGGGCTCCTACGAGCAGTACTTC	CASSSPAGGSYEQYF
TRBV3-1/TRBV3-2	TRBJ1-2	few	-	TGTGCCAGCAGCCCAGGGACCCTGGGCAGTGGCTACACCTTC	CASSPGTLGSGYTF
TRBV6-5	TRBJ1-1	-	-	TGTGCCAGCATCCGCACAGCTAACACTGAAGCTTTCTTT	CASIRTANTEAFF
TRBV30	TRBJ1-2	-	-	TGTGCCTGGGGGGGCAGCGGCTACACCTTC	CAWGGSGYTF
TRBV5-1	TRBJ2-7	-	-	TGCGCCAGCAGTCGGGACGGAGAATTCGGCGAGCAGTACTTC	CASSRDGEFGEQYF